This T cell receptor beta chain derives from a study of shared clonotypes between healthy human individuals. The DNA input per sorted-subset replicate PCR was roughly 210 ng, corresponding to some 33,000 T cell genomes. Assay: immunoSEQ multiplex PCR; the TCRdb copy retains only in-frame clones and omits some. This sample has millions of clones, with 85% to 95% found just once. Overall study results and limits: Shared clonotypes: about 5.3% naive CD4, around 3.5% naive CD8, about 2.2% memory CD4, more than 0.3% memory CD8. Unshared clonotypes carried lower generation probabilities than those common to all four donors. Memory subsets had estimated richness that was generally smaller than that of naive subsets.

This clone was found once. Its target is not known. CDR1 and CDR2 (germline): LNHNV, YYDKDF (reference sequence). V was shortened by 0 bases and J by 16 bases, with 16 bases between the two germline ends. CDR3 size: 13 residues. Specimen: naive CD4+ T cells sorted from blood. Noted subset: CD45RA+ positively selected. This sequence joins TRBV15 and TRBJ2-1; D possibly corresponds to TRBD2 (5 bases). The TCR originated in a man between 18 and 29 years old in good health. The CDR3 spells CATSRDRLAHPFF. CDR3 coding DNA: TGTGCCACCAGCAGAGATCGATTAGCGCATCCTTTCTTC. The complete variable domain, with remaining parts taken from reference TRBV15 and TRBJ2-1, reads DAMVIQNPRYQVTQFGKPVTLSCSQTLNHNVMYWYQQKSSQAPKLLFHYYDKDFNNEADTPDNFQSRRPNTSFCFLDIRSPGLGDTAMYLCATSRDRLAHPFFGPGTRLTVL.